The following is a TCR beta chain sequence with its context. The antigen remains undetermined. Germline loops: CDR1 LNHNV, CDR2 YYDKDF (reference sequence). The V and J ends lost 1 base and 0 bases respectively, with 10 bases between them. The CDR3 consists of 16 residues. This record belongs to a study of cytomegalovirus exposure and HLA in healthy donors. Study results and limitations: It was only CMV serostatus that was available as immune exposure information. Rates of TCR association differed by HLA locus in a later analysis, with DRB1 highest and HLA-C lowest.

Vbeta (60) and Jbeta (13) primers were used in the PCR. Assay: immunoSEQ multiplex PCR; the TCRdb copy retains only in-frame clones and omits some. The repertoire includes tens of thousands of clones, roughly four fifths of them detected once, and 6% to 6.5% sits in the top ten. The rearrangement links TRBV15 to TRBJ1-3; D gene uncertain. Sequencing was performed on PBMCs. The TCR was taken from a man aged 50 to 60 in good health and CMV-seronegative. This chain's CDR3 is CATSRAIGDSGNTIYF. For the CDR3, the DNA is TGTGCCACCAGCAGAGCGATTGGAGACTCTGGAAACACCATATATTTT. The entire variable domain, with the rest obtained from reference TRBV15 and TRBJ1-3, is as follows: DAMVIQNPRYQVTQFGKPVTLSCSQTLNHNVMYWYQQKSSQAPKLLFHYYDKDFNNEADTPDNFQSRRPNTSFCFLDIRSPGLGDTAMYLCATSRAIGDSGNTIYFGEGSWLTVV.